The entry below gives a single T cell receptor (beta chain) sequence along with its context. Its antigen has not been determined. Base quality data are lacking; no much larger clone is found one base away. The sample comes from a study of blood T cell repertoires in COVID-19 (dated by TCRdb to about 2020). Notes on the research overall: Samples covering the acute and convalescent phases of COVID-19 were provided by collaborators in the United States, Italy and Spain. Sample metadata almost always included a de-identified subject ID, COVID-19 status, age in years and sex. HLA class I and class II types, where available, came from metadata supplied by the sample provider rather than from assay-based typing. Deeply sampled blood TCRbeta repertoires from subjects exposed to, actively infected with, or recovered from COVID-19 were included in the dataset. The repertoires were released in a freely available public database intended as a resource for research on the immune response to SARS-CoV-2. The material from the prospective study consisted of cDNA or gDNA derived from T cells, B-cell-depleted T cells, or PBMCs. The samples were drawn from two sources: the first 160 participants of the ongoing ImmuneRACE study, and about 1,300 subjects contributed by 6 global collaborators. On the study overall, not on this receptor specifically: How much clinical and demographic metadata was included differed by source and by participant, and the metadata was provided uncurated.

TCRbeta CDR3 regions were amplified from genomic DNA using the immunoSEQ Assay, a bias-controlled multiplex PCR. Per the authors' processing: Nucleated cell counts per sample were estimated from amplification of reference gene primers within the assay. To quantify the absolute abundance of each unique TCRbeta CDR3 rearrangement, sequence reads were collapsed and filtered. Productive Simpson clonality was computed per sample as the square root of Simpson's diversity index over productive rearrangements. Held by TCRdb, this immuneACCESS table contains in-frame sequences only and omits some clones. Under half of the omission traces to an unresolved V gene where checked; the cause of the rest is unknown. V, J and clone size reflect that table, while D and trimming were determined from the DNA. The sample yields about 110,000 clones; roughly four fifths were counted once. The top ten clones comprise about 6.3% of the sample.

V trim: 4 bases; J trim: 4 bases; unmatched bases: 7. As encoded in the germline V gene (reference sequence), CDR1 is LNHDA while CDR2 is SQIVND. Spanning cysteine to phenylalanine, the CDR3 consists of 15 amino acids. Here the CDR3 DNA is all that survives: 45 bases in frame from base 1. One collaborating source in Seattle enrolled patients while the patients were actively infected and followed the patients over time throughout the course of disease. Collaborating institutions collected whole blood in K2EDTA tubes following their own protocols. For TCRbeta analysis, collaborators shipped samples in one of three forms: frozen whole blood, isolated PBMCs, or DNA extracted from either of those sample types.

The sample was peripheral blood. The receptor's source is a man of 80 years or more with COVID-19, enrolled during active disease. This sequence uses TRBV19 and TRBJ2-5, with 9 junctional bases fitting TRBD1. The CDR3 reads CASSTTGTGRETQYF. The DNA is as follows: TGTGCCAGTAGTACGACCGGGACAGGGAGAGAGACCCAGTACTTC.